These 24 T cell receptor beta chains came from one sample sequenced in a study of vaccination effects on CD4 cells after COVID-19. When around ten days of culture had elapsed, CD4+ T cells were isolated. The method was immunoSEQ multiplex PCR; TCRdb's version includes in-frame clones alone and lacks a portion of them. The sample lists approximately 50,000 clones, about 76% seen once, with roughly 12% in the top ten. Their antigens remain unidentified. Sequenced here: CD4+ T cells from PBMCs cultured without peptide, sampled before COVID-19 vaccination. The receptors were sampled from a human donor who had a prior SARS-CoV-2 infection.

The chain is built from TRBV30 and TRBJ2-3; 7 bases line up with TRBD1. With 2 bases clipped from V and 8 bases from J, the junction kept 7 bases outside the gene matches. In germline, CDR1 is GTSNPN, CDR2 SVGIG (reference sequence). The CDR3 totals 13 residues. CDR3 coding DNA: TGTGCCTGGAGTTTAAAGGGGGCGGGTACGCAGTATTTT. Translated: CAWSLKGAGTQYF.

This chain links TRBV5-6 with TRBJ2-7; unclear D gene. There are 17 residues in the CDR3. Trimming pared 0 bases from V and 0 bases from J, leaving 16 bases between. Germline lookup yields CDR1 SGHDT and CDR2 YYEEEE. The CDR3 DNA follows: TGTGCCAGCAGCTTGGTTCTCACATGGCAGAACTCCTACGAGCAGTACTTC. It codes for CASSLVLTWQNSYEQYF.

The V gene is TRBV2, the J gene TRBJ2-2; D is unresolved. Between the trimmed V and J ends, which lost 2 bases and 6 bases, there was a span of 10 bases. The CDR3 covers 14 residues. The germline V gene encodes CDR1 SNHLY and CDR2 FYNNEI. CDR3 loop: CASSEHTDSGELFF. The CDR3 coding sequence is TGTGCCAGCAGTGAACACACAGACTCCGGGGAGCTGTTTTTT.

This clone turned up a few times. The gene calls are TRBV6-6 and TRBJ1-1; D remains unclear. Germline lookup yields CDR1 MNHNY and CDR2 SVGAGI (reference sequence). The CDR3 covers 13 residues. Trimming pared 0 bases from V and 5 bases from J, leaving 7 bases between. The CDR3 region is CASSYSRGTEAFF. CDR3 coding DNA: TGTGCCAGCAGTTACTCTAGAGGGACTGAAGCTTTCTTT.

This clone was seen a few times. This rearrangement joins TRBV4-2 to TRBJ1-2; tentative D call: TRBD1 (5 bases). The length of the CDR3 is 13 residues. Germline-derived CDR1 and CDR2 are LGHNA and YNFKEQ. V was shortened by 0 bases and J by 6 bases, with 8 bases between the two germline ends. The CDR3 is CASSQEQAHGYTF. The CDR3 DNA sequence: TGTGCCAGCAGCCAAGAACAGGCCCATGGCTACACCTTC.

The rearrangement uses TRBV7-2 and TRBJ2-7, with a possible D match to TRBD2 (6 bases). The CDR3 runs 18 residues. Trimming pared 1 base from V and 0 bases from J, leaving 19 bases between. Germline-derived CDR1 and CDR2 are SGHTA and FQGNSA. CDR3 nucleotides: TGTGCCAGCAGCTTAGTCCCACAGGCCAGGAGGGGCTCCTACGAGCAGTACTTC. Protein: CASSLVPQARRGSYEQYF.

The rearrangement joins TRBV4-2 to TRBJ2-1; 10 positions match TRBD2. From germline, CDR1 is LGHNA and CDR2 YNFKEQ. The CDR3 contains 16 residues. Unmatched junction bases numbered 8, after V lost 3 bases and J lost 6 bases. The CDR3 sequence is CASSQASGGASNEQFF. The DNA of the CDR3 is TGTGCCAGCAGCCAGGCCAGCGGGGGGGCCTCCAATGAGCAGTTCTTC.

In its sample, this clone was seen a few times. The CDR3 nucleotides are TGTGCCAGCAGCGGACAGGGAAAGGGAAAACTGTTTTTT. It is translated as CASSGQGKGKLFF. The chain couples TRBV27 to TRBJ1-4; 8 bases are a match to TRBD1. The V and J ends lost 6 bases and 10 bases, in that order; junction bases with no gene match: 7. This CDR3 has 13 amino acids. CDR1 and CDR2 (germline): MNHEY, SMNVEV (reference sequence).

This chain links TRBV5-4 with TRBJ2-5, with 8 bases that match TRBD1. Trimming cost V 4 bases and J 3 bases; bases outside gene matches: 2. CDR1 is SGHNT, CDR2 YYREEE, per germline (reference sequence). CDR3 length equals 13 residues. CDR3 loop: CASSGQGEETQYF. The CDR3 DNA follows: TGTGCCAGCAGCGGACAGGGAGAAGAGACCCAGTACTTC.

V usage is TRBV27 and J usage is TRBJ1-6, with 8 bases that match TRBD1. Trimming took 6 bases from V and 0 from J; bases not matched to a gene: 13. The CDR3 is made up of 19 amino acids. In germline, CDR1 is MNHEY, CDR2 SMNVEV (reference sequence). The CDR3 region is CASSLNIPGGSSYNSPLHF. The CDR3 nucleotides read TGTGCCAGCAGCCTGAATATTCCAGGGGGCAGCTCCTATAATTCACCCCTCCACTTT.

The chain joins TRBV6-1 to TRBJ1-1, with a possible D match to TRBD1 (6 bases). CDR3 length: 16 residues. The germline V gene has CDR1 MNHNS and CDR2 SASEGT. V was pared by 2 bases and J by 0 bases, with 13 bases between. The CDR3 DNA reads as TGTGCCAGCAGTGAAAGGGGGGTTCCCCTGAACACTGAAGCTTTCTTT. Its translation: CASSERGVPLNTEAFF.

V is TRBV7-2 and J is TRBJ2-7; no clear D gene. There are 13 residues in the CDR3. The V and J ends lost 5 bases and 4 bases respectively, with 12 bases between them. CDR1 SGHTA and CDR2 FQGNSA come from the germline V gene. The CDR3 DNA reads TGTGCCAGCAGCCTTCCAAGGCTGTACGAGCAGTACTTC. Translating gives CASSLPRLYEQYF.

The chain employs TRBV7-2 and TRBJ2-5, with 7 nucleotides matching TRBD2. The V gene end was trimmed by 5 bases and the J gene end by 5 bases; junction bases not matched to a gene: 11. The CDR3 extends over 15 amino acids. Germline V gives CDR1 SGHTA, CDR2 FQGNSA. The CDR3 loop is CASSPQGLGGETQYF. DNA of the CDR3: TGTGCCAGCAGCCCGCAGGGTTTGGGGGGGGAGACCCAGTACTTC.

CDR3 sequence reads: CATSEQGHQPQHF. CDR3 in DNA: TGTGCCACCAGTGAACAGGGACATCAGCCCCAGCATTTT. The chain couples TRBV24-1 to TRBJ1-5; D perhaps matches TRBD1 (6 bases). The V gene lost 4 bases and the J gene lost 5 bases, with 8 bases spanning the gap. Looked up from germline, CDR1 is KGHDR and CDR2 is SFDVKD. The CDR3 runs 13 residues.

This chain uses TRBV6-5 with TRBJ1-5; D unclear. Trimming shortened V by 8 bases and J by 0 bases, and 14 bases separated the two germline ends. CDR1 and CDR2 (germline): MNHEY, SVGAGI. The CDR3 is 15 residues long. The CDR3 protein is CASLVGGYSNQPQHF. The CDR3 nucleotides are TGTGCCAGCCTAGTGGGAGGGTATAGCAATCAGCCCCAGCATTTT.

V is TRBV15 and J is TRBJ2-7, with D maybe TRBD2 (6 bases). The germline CDR1 and CDR2 sequences are LNHNV and YYDKDF (reference sequence). Trimming removed 0 bases at V and 0 bases at J, with 9 bases between. There are 15 residues in the CDR3. The CDR3 loop reads CATSRELGLSYEQYF. The CDR3, as DNA: TGTGCCACCAGCAGAGAGCTGGGACTCTCCTACGAGCAGTACTTC.

The V gene is TRBV4-1, the J gene TRBJ1-4, with 8 nucleotides matching TRBD1. The J segment lost 4 bases and the V segment lost 2 bases, leaving 3 bases of the junction unmatched. This CDR3 region has 15 residues. Germline V gene sequence: CDR1 MGHRA, CDR2 YSYEKL. CDR3 bases: TGCGCCAGCAGCCAAAGGACAGGGAGTAATGAAAAACTGTTTTTT. Its translation: CASSQRTGSNEKLFF.

The V gene is TRBV12-3 or TRBV12-4, the J gene TRBJ2-1; D is perhaps TRBD1 (5 bases). This CDR3 has 12 amino acids. V was trimmed by 5 bases and J by 8 bases, leaving 10 bases between them. The CDR3 nucleotides are TGTGCCAGCAGTAATAGGGGCCATGAGCAGTTCTTC. It specifies CASSNRGHEQFF.

This clone was seen a handful of times. The chain links TRBV19 to TRBJ1-1, with TRBD1 matching over 10 bases. Germline V gene sequence: CDR1 LNHDA, CDR2 SQIVND (reference sequence). The CDR3 contains 13 residues. V was pared by 3 bases and J by 7 bases, with 2 bases of the junction left unmatched. The CDR3, as DNA: TGTGCCAGTAGTATCGGACAGGGGGTTGAAGCTTTCTTT. Amino acid sequence: CASSIGQGVEAFF.

This clone was seen a handful of times. The V gene is TRBV4-2, the J gene TRBJ1-4; TRBD1 is a possible D gene (5 bases). Germline V gene lookup returns CDR1 LGHNA and CDR2 YNFKEQ. The V and J ends lost 0 bases and 3 bases respectively, with 11 bases between them. CDR3 size: 16 residues. The CDR3 DNA sequence: TGTGCCAGCAGCCAAGAATCGGGACGGGCTAATGAAAAACTGTTTTTT. As protein: CASSQESGRANEKLFF.

This clone was seen a few times. The chain employs TRBV5-1 and TRBJ2-7; the match to TRBD2 covers 7 bases. The CDR3 sequence is 16 residues long. V was pared by 7 bases and J by 3 bases, with 16 bases of the junction left unmatched. Germline CDR1 and CDR2: SGHRS and YFSETQ. The CDR3 here is CASAPGLRDYNYEQYF. For the CDR3, the DNA is TGCGCCAGCGCCCCCGGCCTCCGGGACTACAACTACGAGCAGTACTTC.

This chain joins TRBV7-3 and TRBJ2-2; possibly TRBD1 or TRBD2 for D (5 bases each). Looked up from germline, CDR1 is SGHTA and CDR2 is FQGTGA. The CDR3 has 15 residues. Deletions cut 1 base from V and 7 bases from J, with 13 bases between. The CDR3 DNA reads TGTGCCAGCAGCTTAAGCGGGCAGGGCTACGGGGAGCTGTTTTTT. This encodes CASSLSGQGYGELFF.

This sequence joins TRBV7-2 and TRBJ2-7; the match to TRBD1 covers 9 bases. The junction had 14 bases not matched to a gene; V was cut back by 4 bases and J by 7 bases. Per germline, CDR1 SGHTA and CDR2 FQGNSA. The CDR3 totals 16 residues. CDR3 sequence reads: CASSSLTGTGMWEQYF. CDR3 DNA: TGTGCCAGCAGCTCACTTACCGGGACAGGGATGTGGGAGCAGTACTTC.

The chain is built from TRBV4-2 and TRBJ2-3; D is undetermined. Trimming cost V 0 bases and J 4 bases, with 8 bases left between them. The CDR3 is made up of 14 amino acids. Germline V lookup: CDR1 LGHNA, CDR2 YNFKEQ. CDR3 nucleotide sequence: TGTGCCAGCAGCCAAGACCCCGGGTCAGATACGCAGTATTTT. Protein product: CASSQDPGSDTQYF.